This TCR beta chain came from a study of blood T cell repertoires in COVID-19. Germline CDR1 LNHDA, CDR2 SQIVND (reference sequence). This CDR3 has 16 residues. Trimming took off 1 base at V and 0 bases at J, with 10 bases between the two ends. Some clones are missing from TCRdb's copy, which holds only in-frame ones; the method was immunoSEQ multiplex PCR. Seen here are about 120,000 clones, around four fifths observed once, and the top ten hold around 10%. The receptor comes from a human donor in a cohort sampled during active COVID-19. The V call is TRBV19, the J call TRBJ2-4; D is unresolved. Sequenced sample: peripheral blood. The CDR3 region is CASSIGPTVAKNIQYF. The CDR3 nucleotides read TGTGCCAGTAGTATAGGGCCCACAGTAGCCAAAAACATTCAGTACTTC.